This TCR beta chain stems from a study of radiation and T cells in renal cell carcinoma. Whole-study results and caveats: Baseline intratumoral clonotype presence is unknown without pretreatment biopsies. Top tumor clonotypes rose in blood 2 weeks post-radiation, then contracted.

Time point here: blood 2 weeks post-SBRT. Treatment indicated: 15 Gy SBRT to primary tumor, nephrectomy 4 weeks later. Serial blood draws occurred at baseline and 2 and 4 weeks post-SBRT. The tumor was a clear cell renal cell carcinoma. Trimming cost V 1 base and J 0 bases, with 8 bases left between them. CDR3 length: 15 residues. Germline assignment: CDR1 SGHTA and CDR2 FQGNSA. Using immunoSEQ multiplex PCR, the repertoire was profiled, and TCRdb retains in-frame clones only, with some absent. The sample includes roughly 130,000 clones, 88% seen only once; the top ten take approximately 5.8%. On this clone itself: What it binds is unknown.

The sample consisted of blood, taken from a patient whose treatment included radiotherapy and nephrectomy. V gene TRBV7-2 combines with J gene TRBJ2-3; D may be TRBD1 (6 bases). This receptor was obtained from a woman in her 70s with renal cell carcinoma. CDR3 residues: CASSLGQESTDTQYF. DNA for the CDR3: TGTGCCAGCAGCTTAGGACAGGAGAGCACAGATACGCAGTATTTT.